Given below is one TCR beta chain in context. The data originate from a study of blood T cell repertoires in COVID-19. Original handling: Amplified reference gene primers provided the basis for estimating nucleated cell counts. Sequencing was performed with immunoSEQ multiplex PCR; in TCRdb, only in-frame clones are kept and a portion is missing. V, J and clone size are taken as reported in that table, and D and trimming were inferred from the DNA itself. Altogether 220,000 or so clones are present, approximately 80% being singletons, with the ten largest covering approximately 1.2%. Those enrolled, adults aged 18 to 89 years, came from roughly 23 US areas. The length of the CDR3 is 15 residues. The ends lost 4 bases at V and 10 bases at J; junction bases unmatched: 8. The germline V gene encodes CDR1 MDHEN and CDR2 SYDVKM.

This chain uses TRBV28 with TRBJ2-1; 12 nucleotides align to TRBD2. The clonotype was recovered from a woman between 40 and 55 years old with acute COVID-19. Input material: PBMCs or T cells enriched from blood (not recorded which). The DNA for the CDR3 is TGTGCCAGCAGTTCCCCGGGACTAGCGGGTGTGGAGCAGTTCTTC. It is translated as CASSSPGLAGVEQFF.